This TCR beta chain emerged from a study of blood T cell repertoires in COVID-19. Study-level background: COVID-19 samples, acute and convalescent, were from the United States, Italy and Spain. PBMCs, B-cell-depleted T cells, or T cells were the source of the cDNA or gDNA that made up the material.

The authors' processing: Reference gene primer amplification gave estimated nucleated cell counts. Profiling relied on immunoSEQ multiplex PCR, and the TCRdb table lists in-frame clones only, not all of them. V and J calls and clone size follow that table, whereas D and trimming were derived from the DNA. The data hold about 90,000 clones, with about 80% observed a single time. CDR3 length: 18 residues. V gave up 1 base and J gave up 5 bases, with 24 bases separating them. The V gene's germline CDR1 is SGHRS and CDR2 YFSETQ. This TCR came from a man aged 65 to 79 with acute or convalescent COVID-19. The sequencing input was peripheral blood. V is TRBV5-1 and J is TRBJ1-2; maybe TRBD1 (6 bases). The CDR3 DNA reads TGCGCCAGCAGCTTGACAGGGACTATGGCTACAACGGCGTATGGCTACACCTTC. Its protein product is CASSLTGTMATTAYGYTF.